This T cell receptor beta chain was observed in a study of T cell changes during pregnancy in multiple sclerosis. Per the germline V gene, CDR1 is MNHNY and CDR2 is SVGAGI (reference sequence). This CDR3 contains 15 residues. Trimming cost V 2 bases and J 2 bases, with 12 bases left between them. Profiling relied on immunoSEQ multiplex PCR, and the TCRdb table lists in-frame clones only, not all of them. The sample comprises about 32,000 clones, roughly 89% of which are singletons, and around 0.76% rests with the top ten. The clonotype was recovered from a female donor in good health, enrolled as a control in a pregnancy study. The chain has TRBV6-6 and TRBJ1-1, with a tentative D call TRBD1 (5 bases). Sequencing used CD4+ T cells from peripheral blood mononuclear cells, obtained after pregnancy. The CDR3 nucleotides read TGTGCCAGCAGTTACGGCGACAGTATTAACACTGAAGCTTTCTTT. It translates to CASSYGDSINTEAFF.